This TCR beta chain was profiled in a study of vaccination and CD4 T cells after COVID-19. The study, taken as a whole, reports: The authors identified 304 of 307 vaccine-specific clones in convalescent patients as spike mono-reactive.

This clonotype appeared a few times. Antigen: not known. Cultured CD4+ T-cell DNA underwent Oncomine TCR Beta short-read sequencing. DNA came from CD4+ T cells after culture. TCRdb itself ran the PCR reads through MiXCR, one entry per CDR3 protein. Of approximately 11,000 distinct CDR3 sequences in the sample, around 70% were seen once. Indicated treatment: approximately 10-day PBMC culture with coronavirus spike peptide pools or control peptides (ViraFEST assay). The clonotype comes from a human donor who had recovered from COVID-19. Sequenced input: CD4+ T cells from blood, cultured in vitro.

Written as DNA, the CDR3 is TGCAGTGCGAAAAAGGGCCTCCGTGGGCCCCAGCATTTT. Translation gives CSAKKGLRGPQHF. This sequence joins TRBV20-1 and TRBJ1-5; D call uncertain. The germline V and J ends were trimmed by 6 bases and 9 bases, with 18 bases remaining between them. The CDR3 covers 13 residues. Germline V gene sequence: CDR1 DFQATT, CDR2 SNEGSKA (reference sequence).